A single sample gave rise to the 12 T cell receptor beta chains below, sequenced in a study of blood T cell repertoires in COVID-19. This table comes from immunoSEQ multiplex PCR, and its TCRdb copy is limited to in-frame clones, with some not included. Seen here are some 220,000 clones, about 83% observed once, and the top ten hold around 5.5%. The material sequenced was peripheral blood. All receptors derive from a human donor in a cohort sampled during active COVID-19.

This clone has a handful of counts. The chain employs TRBV27 and TRBJ2-3; 8 bases are shared with TRBD2. Germline V gene data show CDR1 as MNHEY and CDR2 as SMNVEV (reference sequence). The CDR3 is 13 residues long. Trimming removed 7 bases from V and 4 bases from J; junction bases left unmatched: 4. As DNA, the CDR3 is TGTGCCAGCAAGGGACTAGTGGCAGATACGCAGTATTTT. Encoded protein: CASKGLVADTQYF.

In this sample, this clone turned up many times. The gene calls are TRBV11-2 and TRBJ2-1; 10 bases match TRBD2. There are 15 residues in the CDR3. Germline V gene lookup returns CDR1 SGHAT and CDR2 FQNNGV. V gave up 3 bases and J gave up 6 bases; unmatched junction bases: 5. The CDR3 DNA reads TGTGCCAGCAGCTTGGGGAGCGGGGGGGTCAATGAGCAGTTCTTC. Protein sequence: CASSLGSGGVNEQFF.

This clone was seen a handful of times. The chain combines TRBV6-5 with TRBJ2-2, with 7 positions matching TRBD2. Germline CDR1 is MNHEY and CDR2 is SVGAGI. This CDR3 region has 13 residues. V was clipped by 7 bases and J by 3 bases; unmatched bases: 2. The CDR3 region is CASIGGDTGELFF. The CDR3, as DNA: TGTGCCAGCATTGGGGGGGACACCGGGGAGCTGTTTTTT.

The chain couples TRBV4-1 to TRBJ1-1; D not certain. CDR1 MGHRA and CDR2 YSYEKL come from the germline V gene. The CDR3 is made up of 15 amino acids. Trimming cost V 4 bases and J 1 base, with 13 bases left between them. Here the CDR3 reads CASSPIRDRNTEAFF. The CDR3 region has the DNA TGCGCCAGCAGCCCCATCCGGGATCGGAACACTGAAGCTTTCTTT.

This clone was counted between two and nine times. The chain couples TRBV12-3 or TRBV12-4 to TRBJ1-1, with D uncertain. Trimming cost V 6 bases and J 11 bases, with 16 bases left between them. The CDR3 runs 12 residues. CDR3 nucleotide sequence: TGTGCCAGCAGCTTCGGACCCCGAGGGGCTTTCTTT. This encodes CASSFGPRGAFF.

This chain links TRBV2 with TRBJ1-6; D gene uncertain. The germline gives CDR1 SNHLY, CDR2 FYNNEI. The V gene lost 1 base and the J gene lost 9 bases, with 16 bases spanning the gap. There are 16 residues in the CDR3. The CDR3 sequence is CASSEEMARPGSPLHF. For the CDR3, the DNA is TGTGCCAGCAGTGAAGAGATGGCCCGGCCAGGTTCACCCCTCCACTTT. Filled out from reference TRBV2 and TRBJ1-6, the complete variable domain reads EPEVTQTPSHQVTQMGQEVILRCVPISNHLYFYWYRQILGQKVEFLVSFYNNEISEKSEIFDDQFSVERPDGSNFTLKIRSTKLEDSAMYFCASSEEMARPGSPLHFGNGTRLTVT.

The chain is built from TRBV12-3 or TRBV12-4 and TRBJ1-2; D ambiguous. The V end was cut by 5 bases, the J end by 8 bases, with 12 bases between. This CDR3 has 12 amino acids. The CDR3 spells CASSPSGNGYTF. The CDR3 bases are TGTGCCAGCAGTCCCAGCGGGAACGGCTACACCTTC.

V usage is TRBV7-9 and J usage is TRBJ2-1, with D perhaps TRBD2 (6 bases). V was shortened by 5 bases and J by 7 bases, with 15 bases between the two germline ends. The length of the CDR3 is 14 residues. The germline V gene has CDR1 SEHNR and CDR2 FQNEAQ (reference sequence). The CDR3 region has the DNA TGTGCCAGCAGCGAACCGGGACTTCAAAATGAGCAGTTCTTC. Translating gives CASSEPGLQNEQFF.

The chain links TRBV10-2 to TRBJ2-2; 12 bases map to TRBD2. J was trimmed by 5 bases and V by 8 bases; bases with no gene match: 9. Germline values: CDR1 WSHSY, CDR2 SAAADI. The CDR3 has 16 amino acids. The DNA of the CDR3 is TGCGCCAGCCATGGACCTAGCGGGGGGGCTACCGGGGAGCTGTTTTTT. Residues: CASHGPSGGATGELFF.

DNA for the CDR3: TGCGCCAGCAGCCTGGACAGGGGGGATGAGACCCAGTACTTC. Translation gives CASSLDRGDETQYF. V usage is TRBV5-1 and J usage is TRBJ2-5; 10 bases map to TRBD1. The germline CDR1 and CDR2 sequences are SGHRS and YFSETQ. The CDR3 extends over 14 amino acids. V was clipped by 4 bases and J by 5 bases; unmatched bases: 5.

The chain is built from TRBV19 and TRBJ1-6; 8 positions agree with TRBD1. CDR1 LNHDA and CDR2 SQIVND come from the germline V gene (reference sequence). After removal of 5 bases from V and 14 bases from J, the junction contained 14 bases not matched to a gene. The CDR3 has 15 amino acids. The CDR3 protein is CASSVTGTGVVALHF. The CDR3 DNA follows: TGTGCCAGTAGTGTCACCGGGACAGGCGTTGTGGCCCTCCACTTT.

The chain links TRBV9 to TRBJ1-5, with D hard to call. Per germline, CDR1 SGDLS and CDR2 YYNGEE. V lost 0 bases and J 7 bases, leaving 8 bases between the germline ends. This CDR3 comprises 13 residues. CDR3 residues: CASSVALGQPQHF. DNA of the CDR3: TGTGCCAGCAGCGTAGCCCTCGGGCAGCCCCAGCATTTT. The full variable domain, completed using reference TRBV9 and TRBJ1-5, is DSGVTQTPKHLITATGQRVTLRCSPRSGDLSVYWYQQSLDQGLQFLIQYYNGEERAKGNILERFSAQQFPDLHSELNLSSLELGDSALYFCASSVALGQPQHFGDGTRLSIL.